What follows is one T cell receptor (beta chain) and its context. Only in-frame clones appear in the TCRdb table, and some are missing; sequencing was by immunoSEQ multiplex PCR. Here the sample spans about 140,000 clones, roughly 89% being singletons. Germline-derived CDR1 and CDR2 are LNHDA and SQIVND (reference sequence). Trimming took off 7 bases at V and 5 bases at J, with 14 bases between the two ends. The CDR3 extends over 14 amino acids. The data derive from a study of control samples from healthy donors and cancer patients. The chain employs TRBV19 and TRBJ1-4, with D tentatively TRBD1 (5 bases). This clonotype was obtained from a man aged 18 to 30 in good health. Sequencing used blood. CDR3 in amino acids: CASKEGLPNEKLFF. The CDR3 DNA is TGTGCCAGTAAGGAGGGGCTACCCAATGAAAAACTGTTTTTT.